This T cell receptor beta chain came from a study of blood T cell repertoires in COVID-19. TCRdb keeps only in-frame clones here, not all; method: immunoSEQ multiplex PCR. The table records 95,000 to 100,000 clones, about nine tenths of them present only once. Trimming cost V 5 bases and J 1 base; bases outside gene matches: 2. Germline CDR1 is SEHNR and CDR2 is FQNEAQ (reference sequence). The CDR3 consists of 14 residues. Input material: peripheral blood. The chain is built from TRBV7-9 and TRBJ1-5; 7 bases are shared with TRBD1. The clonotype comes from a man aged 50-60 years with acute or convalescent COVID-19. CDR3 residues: CASSQTGSNQPQHF. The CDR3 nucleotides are TGTGCCAGCAGCCAGACAGGGAGCAATCAGCCCCAGCATTTT.